A single T cell receptor (beta chain) is shown here with its context. This record comes from a study of blood T cell repertoires in COVID-19. Study overall: COVID-19 samples from acute and convalescent phases originated in the United States, Italy and Spain. T cells, B-cell-depleted T cells, or PBMCs provided the cDNA or gDNA that served as material.

V was clipped by 2 bases and J by 4 bases; unmatched bases: 8. Per germline, CDR1 SGHDT and CDR2 YYEEEE. This CDR3 has 16 amino acids. Original processing notes: Cell counts per sample came from amplifying reference gene primers. Libraries were prepared by immunoSEQ multiplex PCR; TCRdb keeps only in-frame clonotypes and omits some of them. V, J and clone size were drawn from that table, and D and trimming were deduced from the DNA. The sample lists 150,000 or so clones; 70% to 85% were seen once. This sequence was found in a woman in her sixties with acute or convalescent COVID-19. J is TRBJ1-2 and V is TRBV5-6; 10 bases line up with TRBD1. Specimen: peripheral blood. The CDR3 is CASSFYDRGHRYGYTF. CDR3 bases: TGTGCCAGCAGCTTTTACGACAGGGGGCATCGCTATGGCTACACCTTC.